The rows below give T cell receptor beta chains drawn from one sample of a study of OX40 agonist ivuxolimab in advanced cancers. Using immunoSEQ multiplex PCR, the repertoire was profiled, and TCRdb retains in-frame clones only, with some absent. The profile covers approximately 23,000 clones, with approximately 88% appearing a single time and roughly a tenth taken by the ten largest. Sequencing used CD4+ or CD8+ T cells sorted from blood, obtained in a trial of the OX40 agonist ivuxolimab. The receptors were gathered from an adult with an advanced solid tumor such as melanoma, head and neck, liver or kidney cancer. The CDR3 runs from the conserved cysteine through the conserved F or W. D genes are given only for firm matches. A row's size may be missing; if present it is once, few, many or a size class.

size: NA; J: TRBJ1-2; D: TRBD1; V: TRBV4-3; DNA: TGCGCCAGCAGCCAAGAACAGGGACAGGGGTATGGCTACACCTTC; CDR3: CASSQEQGQGYGYTF
size: few; J: TRBJ2-7; D: TRBD1; V: TRBV7-2; DNA: TGTGCCAGCAGCTCCGGGACAGAAAGTGCCTACGAGCAGTACTTC; CDR3: CASSSGTESAYEQYF
size: NA; J: TRBJ1-4; D: NA; V: TRBV2; DNA: TGTGCCAGCATTAGGATTATTGGGAATGAAAAACTGTTTTTT; CDR3: CASIRIIGNEKLFF
size: NA; J: TRBJ1-2; D: NA; V: TRBV7-9; DNA: TGTGCCAGCAGCTTAGGGGGCAGTCGGGGCTACACCTTC; CDR3: CASSLGGSRGYTF
size: NA; J: TRBJ2-5; D: NA; V: TRBV9; DNA: TGTGCCAGCAGCGTAGCTAGCGAGAAAGAGACCCAGTACTTC; CDR3: CASSVASEKETQYF
size: NA; J: TRBJ1-5; D: TRBD1; V: TRBV28; DNA: TGTGCCAGCAGTTTAATCTTTACAGGGGCCTGGGGGGGCCAGCATTTT; CDR3: CASSLIFTGAWGGQHF
size: once; J: TRBJ1-5; D: NA; V: TRBV6-5; DNA: TGTGCCAGCAGTTCAACACCGGCGGACCAGCCCCAGCATTTT; CDR3: CASSSTPADQPQHF
size: NA; J: TRBJ2-6; D: TRBD2; V: TRBV19; DNA: TGTGCCAGTAGTTCGGGACTAGCGGGAGGGGAGTCTGGGGCCAACGTCCTGACTTTC; CDR3: CASSSGLAGGESGANVLTF
size: NA; J: TRBJ1-5; D: TRBD1; V: TRBV27; DNA: TGTGCCAGCAGTTTATATTACCCCCGGGACAGGGAGCAGGAGGGCAATCAGCCCCAGCATTTT; CDR3: CASSLYYPRDREQEGNQPQHF
size: NA; J: TRBJ2-3; D: NA; V: TRBV5-3; DNA: TGTGCCAGAAGCTTGAACAGCACAGATACGCAGTATTTT; CDR3: CARSLNSTDTQYF
size: NA; J: TRBJ1-1; D: NA; V: TRBV7-9; DNA: TGTGCCAGCAGCTTCGGGGGAGGACCAGCTTTCTTT; CDR3: CASSFGGGPAFF
size: NA; J: TRBJ1-1; D: NA; V: TRBV28; DNA: TGTGCCAGCGGGGGCATCATGAACACTGAAGCTTTCTTT; CDR3: CASGGIMNTEAFF
size: NA; J: TRBJ2-1; D: TRBD1; V: TRBV11-2; DNA: TGTGCCAGCAGCTTAACCTTCCGGGACAGAAACAATGAGCAGTTCTTC; CDR3: CASSLTFRDRNNEQFF
size: NA; J: TRBJ2-7; D: NA; V: TRBV10-3; DNA: TGTGCCATCAACGCTACGGAGTACTTC; CDR3: CAINATEYF
size: NA; J: TRBJ2-1; D: NA; V: TRBV7-9; DNA: TGTGCCAGCAGCTTAGCGCACGGGCAGGGCCTTAGGAATGAGCAGTTCTTC; CDR3: CASSLAHGQGLRNEQFF
size: NA; J: TRBJ2-7; D: TRBD1; V: TRBV19; DNA: TGTGCCAGTAGCTTACTATTCGACAGGGGCTATTACGAGCAGTACTTC; CDR3: CASSLLFDRGYYEQYF
size: few; J: TRBJ2-7; D: NA; V: TRBV21-1; DNA: TGTGCCAGCAGCTCAAGGAAGGGGGACAGGGGGGTGCGGAATAAAGTGTACGAGCAGTACTTC; CDR3: CASSSRKGDRGVRNKVYEQYF
size: once; J: TRBJ2-1; D: TRBD2; V: TRBV5-4; DNA: TGTGCCAGCAGCCCTCCGGGACTAGGAGAGCAGTTCTTC; CDR3: CASSPPGLGEQFF
size: NA; J: TRBJ1-2; D: TRBD1; V: TRBV7-9; DNA: TGTGCCAGCAGTGTGGACAGGGGGGCCGGCTACACCTTC; CDR3: CASSVDRGAGYTF
size: NA; J: TRBJ1-2; D: NA; V: TRBV7-2; DNA: TGTGCCAGCAGCTTAGACGGTAGCTATGGCTACACCTTC; CDR3: CASSLDGSYGYTF
size: NA; J: TRBJ1-1; D: TRBD1; V: TRBV28; DNA: TGTGCCAGCAGTATTAGGGGGCTCACTGAAGCTTTCTTT; CDR3: CASSIRGLTEAFF
size: NA; J: TRBJ1-1; D: TRBD1; V: TRBV7-9; DNA: TGTGCCAGCAGACGACAGGGGAATGGAAACACTGAAGCTTTCTTT; CDR3: CASRRQGNGNTEAFF
size: NA; J: TRBJ1-1; D: NA; V: TRBV21-1; DNA: TGTGCCAGCAGCAAATTAGAGGGGCCGATGAACACTGAAGCTTTCTTT; CDR3: CASSKLEGPMNTEAFF
size: NA; J: TRBJ1-3; D: NA; V: TRBV4-2; DNA: TGTGCCAGCAGCCAAGTGGACAGACATGGAAACACCATATATTTT; CDR3: CASSQVDRHGNTIYF
size: NA; J: TRBJ2-3; D: NA; V: TRBV30; DNA: TGTGCCTGGAAACAGGGAGACACAGATACGCAGTATTTT; CDR3: CAWKQGDTDTQYF
size: NA; J: TRBJ2-5; D: TRBD2; V: TRBV4-3; DNA: TGCGCCAGCAGCCAAGATCGGGCGGGAGGGCCCTCTGAGACCCAGTACTTC; CDR3: CASSQDRAGGPSETQYF
size: NA; J: TRBJ2-5; D: NA; V: TRBV9; DNA: TGTGCCAGCAGCGTAGGGAGTAGCAGGGTGGGGGAGACCCAGTACTTC; CDR3: CASSVGSSRVGETQYF
size: NA; J: TRBJ1-1; D: TRBD1; V: TRBV18; DNA: TGTGCCAGCTCACCTTTACAGGGGGGCGACACTGAAGCTTTCTTT; CDR3: CASSPLQGGDTEAFF
size: NA; J: TRBJ1-5; D: TRBD1; V: TRBV29-1; DNA: TGCAGCGTTGAGGATGGACAGGGAACCCTAGGAGGTCAGCCCCAGCATTTT; CDR3: CSVEDGQGTLGGQPQHF
size: once; J: TRBJ2-3; D: NA; V: TRBV2; DNA: TGTGCCAGCAGTGAAAGGTGGGGTGGCAGCACAGATACGCAGTATTTT; CDR3: CASSERWGGSTDTQYF
size: NA; J: TRBJ2-4; D: TRBD1; V: TRBV28; DNA: TGTGCCAGCAGTTTACCCCACAGGGGGGCCAAAAACATTCAGTACTTC; CDR3: CASSLPHRGAKNIQYF
size: NA; J: TRBJ2-7; D: NA; V: TRBV7-7; DNA: TGTGCCAGCAGCTTAGAACGGGGGTCCTACGAGCAGTACTTC; CDR3: CASSLERGSYEQYF
size: NA; J: TRBJ2-1; D: NA; V: TRBV7-9; DNA: TGTGCCAGCAGCACGCGGGACTGGCCAAAAACCTACAATGAGCAGTTCTTC; CDR3: CASSTRDWPKTYNEQFF